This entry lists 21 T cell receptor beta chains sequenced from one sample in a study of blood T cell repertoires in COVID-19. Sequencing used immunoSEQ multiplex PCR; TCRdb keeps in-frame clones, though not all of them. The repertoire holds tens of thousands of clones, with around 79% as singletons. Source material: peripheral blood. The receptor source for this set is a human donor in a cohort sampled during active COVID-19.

The CDR3 nucleotides are TGTGCCAGCAGCCGGGACAGGGGGTTGGGCGGTCAGTTCTTC. Translation: CASSRDRGLGGQFF. This chain connects TRBV7-9 to TRBJ2-1, with 11 positions matching TRBD1. CDR3 length: 14 residues. V lost 5 bases, J lost 13 bases, and 10 bases stayed unmatched. Germline V gene lookup returns CDR1 SEHNR and CDR2 FQNEAQ (reference sequence).

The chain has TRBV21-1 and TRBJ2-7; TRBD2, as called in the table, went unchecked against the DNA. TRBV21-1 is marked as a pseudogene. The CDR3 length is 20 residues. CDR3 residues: CASSKGGLAGGQGCSYEQYF. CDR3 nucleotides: TGTGCCAGCAGCAAAGGGGGACTAGCGGGAGGGCAAGGATGCTCCTACGAGCAGTACTTC.

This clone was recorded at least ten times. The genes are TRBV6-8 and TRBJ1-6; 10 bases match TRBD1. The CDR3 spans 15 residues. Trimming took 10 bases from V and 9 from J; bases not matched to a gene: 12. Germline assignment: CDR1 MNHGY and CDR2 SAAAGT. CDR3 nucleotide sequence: TGTGCCATTAGCCCGGGGGACAGGGGCAGTTCACCCCTCCACTTT. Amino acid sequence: CAISPGDRGSSPLHF.

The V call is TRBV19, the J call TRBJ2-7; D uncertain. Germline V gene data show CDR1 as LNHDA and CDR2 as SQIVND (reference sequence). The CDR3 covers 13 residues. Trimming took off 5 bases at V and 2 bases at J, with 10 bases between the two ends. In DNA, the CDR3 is TGTGCCAGTAGTGGAGTCGGCCCCTACGAGCAGTACTTC. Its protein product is CASSGVGPYEQYF.

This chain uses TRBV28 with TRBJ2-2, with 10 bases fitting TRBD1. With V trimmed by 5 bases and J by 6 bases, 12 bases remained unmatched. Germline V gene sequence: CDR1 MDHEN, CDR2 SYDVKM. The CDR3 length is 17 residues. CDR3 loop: CASSTGGDRGKAGELFF. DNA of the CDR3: TGTGCCAGCAGTACAGGCGGGGACAGGGGAAAGGCCGGGGAGCTGTTTTTT. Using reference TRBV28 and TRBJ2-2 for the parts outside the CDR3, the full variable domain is DVKVTQSSRYLVKRTGEKVFLECVQDMDHENMFWYRQDPGLGLRLIYFSYDVKMKEKGDIPEGYSVSREKKERFSLILESASTNQTSMYLCASSTGGDRGKAGELFFGEGSRLTVL.

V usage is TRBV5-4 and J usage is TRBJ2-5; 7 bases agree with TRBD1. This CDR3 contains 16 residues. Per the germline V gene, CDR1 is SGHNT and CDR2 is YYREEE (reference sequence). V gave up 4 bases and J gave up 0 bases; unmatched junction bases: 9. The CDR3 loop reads CASSGPRDSYQETQYF. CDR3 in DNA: TGTGCCAGCAGCGGCCCCCGGGACAGCTACCAAGAGACCCAGTACTTC.

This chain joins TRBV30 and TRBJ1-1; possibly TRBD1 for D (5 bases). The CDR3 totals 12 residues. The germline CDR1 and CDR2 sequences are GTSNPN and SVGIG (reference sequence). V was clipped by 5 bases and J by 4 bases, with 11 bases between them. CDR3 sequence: CAWGGVVTEAFF. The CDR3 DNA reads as TGTGCCTGGGGGGGGGTGGTCACTGAAGCTTTCTTT.

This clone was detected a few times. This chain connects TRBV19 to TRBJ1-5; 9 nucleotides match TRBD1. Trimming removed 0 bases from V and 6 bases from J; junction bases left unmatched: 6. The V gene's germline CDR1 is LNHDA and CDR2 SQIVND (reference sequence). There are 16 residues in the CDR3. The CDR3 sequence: CASSIDRWTGVQPQHF. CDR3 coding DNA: TGTGCCAGTAGTATAGATAGGTGGACAGGGGTTCAGCCCCAGCATTTT.

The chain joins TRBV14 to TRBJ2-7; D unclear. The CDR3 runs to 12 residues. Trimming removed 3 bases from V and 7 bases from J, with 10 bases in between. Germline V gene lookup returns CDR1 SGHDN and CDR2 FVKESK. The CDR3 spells CASSQEFREQYF. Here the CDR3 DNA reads TGTGCCAGCAGCCAGGAGTTCCGGGAGCAGTACTTC.

CDR3 nucleotide sequence: TGTGCCAGTAGTACCCGCTTCGGGACAGGGACTTTGGGGCAGTACTTC. Its protein product is CASSTRFGTGTLGQYF. The V call is TRBV19, the J call TRBJ2-7, with TRBD1 matching over 9 bases. The junction had 16 bases not matched to a gene; V was cut back by 4 bases and J by 9 bases. The CDR3 spans 16 residues. Germline CDR1 is LNHDA and CDR2 is SQIVND (reference sequence). Drawing the rest from reference TRBV19 and TRBJ2-7, the complete variable domain is DGGITQSPKYLFRKEGQNVTLSCEQNLNHDAMYWYRQDPGQGLRLIYYSQIVNDFQKGDIAEGYSVSREKKESFPLTVTSAQKNPTAFYLCASSTRFGTGTLGQYFGPGTRLTVT.

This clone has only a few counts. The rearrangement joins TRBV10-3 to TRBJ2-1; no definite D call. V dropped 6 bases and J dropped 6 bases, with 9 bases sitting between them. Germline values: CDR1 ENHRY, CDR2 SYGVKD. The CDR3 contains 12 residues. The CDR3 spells CAISARGNEQFF. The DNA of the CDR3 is TGTGCCATCAGCGCTCGCGGCAATGAGCAGTTCTTC.

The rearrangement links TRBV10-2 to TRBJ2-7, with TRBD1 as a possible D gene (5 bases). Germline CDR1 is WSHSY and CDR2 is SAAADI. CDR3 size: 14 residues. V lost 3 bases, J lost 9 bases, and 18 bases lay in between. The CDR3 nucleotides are TGCGCCAGCAGTGACTACAGGAACTTCGGTGGGCAGTACTTC. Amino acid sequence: CASSDYRNFGGQYF.

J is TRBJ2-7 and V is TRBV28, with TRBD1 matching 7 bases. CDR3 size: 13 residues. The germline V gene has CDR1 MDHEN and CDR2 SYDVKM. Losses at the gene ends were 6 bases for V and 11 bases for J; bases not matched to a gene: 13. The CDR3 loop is CASRKTGNEGKYF. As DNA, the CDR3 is TGTGCCAGCAGAAAGACAGGGAATGAGGGAAAGTACTTC.

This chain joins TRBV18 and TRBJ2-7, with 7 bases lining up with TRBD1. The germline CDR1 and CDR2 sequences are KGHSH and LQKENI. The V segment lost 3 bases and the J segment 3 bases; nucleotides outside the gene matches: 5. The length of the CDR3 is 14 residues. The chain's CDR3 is CASSPADRLYEQYF. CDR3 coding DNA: TGTGCCAGCTCACCGGCGGACAGGCTCTACGAGCAGTACTTC.

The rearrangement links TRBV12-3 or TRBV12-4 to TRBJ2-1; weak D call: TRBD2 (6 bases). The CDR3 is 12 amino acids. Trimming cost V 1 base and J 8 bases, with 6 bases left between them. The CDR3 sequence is CASSLGGDEQFF. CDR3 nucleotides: TGTGCCAGCAGTTTAGGGGGGGATGAGCAGTTCTTC.

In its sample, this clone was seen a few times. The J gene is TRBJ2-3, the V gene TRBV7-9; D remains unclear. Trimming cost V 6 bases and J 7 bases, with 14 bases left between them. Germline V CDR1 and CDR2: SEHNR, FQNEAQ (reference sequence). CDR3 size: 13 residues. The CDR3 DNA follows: TGTGCCAGCAGAACCGTGGCAGCGAATACGCAGTATTTT. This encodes CASRTVAANTQYF.

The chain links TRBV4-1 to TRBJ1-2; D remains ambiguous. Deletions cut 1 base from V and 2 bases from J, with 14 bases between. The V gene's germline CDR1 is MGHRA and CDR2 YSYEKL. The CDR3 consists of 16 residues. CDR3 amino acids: CASSQVGPPINYGYTF. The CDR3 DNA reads TGCGCCAGCAGCCAAGTTGGGCCACCTATCAACTATGGCTACACCTTC.

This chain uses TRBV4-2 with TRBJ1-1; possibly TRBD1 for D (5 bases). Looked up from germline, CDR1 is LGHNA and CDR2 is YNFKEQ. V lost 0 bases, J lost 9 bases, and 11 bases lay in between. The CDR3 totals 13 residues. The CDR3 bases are TGTGCCAGCAGCCAAGAATCCAGGGTGAAAGCTTTCTTT. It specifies CASSQESRVKAFF.

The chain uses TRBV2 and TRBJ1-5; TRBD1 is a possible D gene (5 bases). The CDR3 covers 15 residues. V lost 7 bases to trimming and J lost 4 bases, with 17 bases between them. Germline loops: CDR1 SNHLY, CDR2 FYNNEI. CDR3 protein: CASMPPPGWNQPQHF. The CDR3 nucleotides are TGTGCCAGCATGCCCCCGCCAGGGTGGAATCAGCCCCAGCATTTT.

The DNA for the CDR3 is TGTGCCAGCAGCTTGGAGCGGGGACGGGTCTCTGGAAACACCATATATTTT. This gives the protein CASSLERGRVSGNTIYF. The chain couples TRBV5-4 to TRBJ1-3; TRBD1 might be the D (5 bases). The CDR3 length is 17 residues. Germline lookup yields CDR1 SGHNT and CDR2 YYREEE (reference sequence). V lost 0 bases to trimming and J lost 0 bases, with 13 bases between them.

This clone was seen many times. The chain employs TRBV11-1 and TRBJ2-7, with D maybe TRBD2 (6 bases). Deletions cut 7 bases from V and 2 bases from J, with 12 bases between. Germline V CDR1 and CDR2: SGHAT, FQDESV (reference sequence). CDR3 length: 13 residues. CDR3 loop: CASTDYLTYEQYF. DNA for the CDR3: TGTGCCAGCACGGACTACCTAACCTACGAGCAGTACTTC.